This is a list of T cell receptor beta chains from one sample in a study of T-cell reconstitution after alpha-beta-depleted transplantation in children. TCRdb called the PCR reads again in MiXCR, with one record for every CDR3 protein. The sample lists about 90,000 distinct CDR3 sequences, around 15% seen once, with around 20% in the top ten. The specimen was PBMCs, mostly from graft donor cells, collected 180 days after TCRalphabeta/CD19-depleted stem cell transplant. The receptor source for this set is a male patient aged 2-15 years who had a stem cell transplant for acute lymphoblastic leukemia, so the T cells may come from the graft donor. Each CDR3 is given with its conserved first and last residue. Fields, in order: V gene, clone size, D gene, J gene, CDR3 protein, CDR3 DNA. D genes are given only for firm matches. A clone size is listed for some rows: how often the clone was seen (once, few, many), or a class if it is expanded.

TRBV10-3	many	-	TRBJ1-3	CATLGGYGNTIYF	TGTGCCACCCTGGGAGGTTACGGAAACACCATATATTTT
TRBV12-3/TRBV12-4	-	-	TRBJ1-1	CASSVQAVTENTEAFF	TGTGCCAGCAGTGTTCAAGCTGTGACAGAGAACACTGAAGCTTTCTTT
TRBV7-6	-	TRBD1	TRBJ2-7	CASSLGQGPDRYEQYF	TGTGCCAGCAGCCTGGGACAGGGGCCGGATCGATACGAGCAGTACTTC
TRBV5-1	few	TRBD2	TRBJ2-7	CASSLRGGGDEQYF	TGCGCCAGCAGCCTCCGGGGCGGGGGGGACGAGCAGTACTTC
TRBV10-3	few	TRBD1	TRBJ2-7	CAISYDRAPYEQYF	TGTGCCATCAGTTACGACAGGGCTCCCTACGAGCAGTACTTC
TRBV7-9	-	TRBD1	TRBJ2-7	CASSPSGQGSNSYEQYF	TGTGCCAGCAGCCCGTCGGGACAGGGGTCCAACTCCTACGAGCAGTACTTC
TRBV20-1	medium-sized	TRBD2	TRBJ2-7	CSAEAGVSYEQYF	TGCAGTGCCGAGGCGGGAGTCTCCTACGAGCAGTACTTC
TRBV7-6	few	TRBD1	TRBJ1-3	CASSPGTGSGNTIYF	TGTGCCAGCAGCCCCGGGACAGGGAGCGGAAACACCATATATTTT
TRBV27	-	TRBD1	TRBJ1-2	CASSKGTVSYGYTF	TGTGCCAGCAGTAAAGGGACAGTTTCCTATGGCTACACCTTC
TRBV20-1	few	TRBD1	TRBJ2-1	CSARNSRGLVGNEQFF	TGCAGTGCTAGAAACAGCAGGGGGCTGGTTGGTAATGAGCAGTTCTTC
TRBV7-9	-	-	TRBJ1-1	CASSLVPGAFF	TGTGCCAGCAGCTTAGTCCCAGGAGCTTTCTTT
TRBV12-3/TRBV12-4	few	-	TRBJ2-7	CASSLRIRDMSTYEQYF	TGTGCCAGCAGTTTGCGAATTAGGGACATGTCAACCTACGAGCAGTACTTC
TRBV20-1	few	-	TRBJ2-7	CSASDPGAYSYEQYF	TGCAGTGCTAGTGACCCGGGGGCCTACTCCTACGAGCAGTACTTC
TRBV27	-	TRBD1	TRBJ2-1	CASSLGSSGQLVNEQFF	TGTGCCAGCAGTTTGGGTTCATCGGGACAGCTAGTTAATGAGCAGTTCTTC
TRBV7-8	few	TRBD2	TRBJ2-3	CASRTSGGAGDTQYF	TGTGCCAGCAGGACTAGCGGGGGGGCCGGAGATACGCAGTATTTT
TRBV6-5	-	-	TRBJ1-3	CASSYSGRAHSGNTIYF	TGTGCCAGCAGTTACTCGGGCAGAGCCCACTCTGGAAACACCATATATTTT
TRBV6-2/TRBV6-3	-	TRBD1	TRBJ1-2	CASSYFSPSTGAEANYGYTF	TGTGCCAGCAGTTACTTCAGTCCTTCGACAGGGGCGGAAGCTAACTATGGCTACACCTTC
TRBV7-2	-	-	TRBJ2-6	CATRRGANVLTF	TGTGCCACTAGGCGCGGGGCCAACGTCCTGACTTTC